The 28 T cell receptor beta chains given below trace back to one sample, sequenced in a study of cytomegalovirus exposure and HLA in healthy donors. A multiplex PCR was run with 60 Vbeta primers and 13 Jbeta primers. Clones were read by immunoSEQ multiplex PCR, and TCRdb kept only the in-frame ones, dropping some. The sample has about 230,000 clones, approximately 81% seen once. The material sequenced was PBMCs. All receptors derive from a girl under 10 years old in good health and CMV-seronegative.

This sequence joins TRBV29-1 and TRBJ1-1; tentative D call: TRBD1 (5 bases). Looked up from germline, CDR1 is SQVTM and CDR2 is ANQGSEA. The V end was cut by 7 bases, the J end by 2 bases, with 23 bases between. CDR3 length: 16 amino acids. CDR3 region: CSASRSVGAENTEAFF. CDR3 nucleotide sequence: TGCAGCGCCAGCCGAAGTGTTGGGGCAGAAAACACTGAAGCTTTCTTT.

V gene TRBV6-4 combines with J gene TRBJ2-2; D uncertain. The ends were cut back, 4 bases at V and 3 bases at J, with 12 bases in the middle. This CDR3 comprises 15 residues. The germline V gene has CDR1 MRHNA and CDR2 SNTAGT. This CDR3 reads CASSVDSLDTGELFF. The CDR3 DNA reads as TGTGCCAGCAGTGTGGATAGCCTTGACACCGGGGAGCTGTTTTTT.

This chain connects TRBV11-2 to TRBJ2-1; 9 nucleotides line up with TRBD1. Germline V gene sequence: CDR1 SGHAT, CDR2 FQNNGV. J lost 8 bases, V lost 1 base, and 6 bases had no gene match. This CDR3 has 15 residues. CDR3 in DNA: TGTGCCAGCAGCTTAGCCGGGACAGGGTTCGATGAGCAGTTCTTC. Translating it yields CASSLAGTGFDEQFF.

The V gene is TRBV2, the J gene TRBJ2-7; 10 positions agree with TRBD1. The J segment lost 3 bases and the V segment lost 3 bases, leaving 2 bases of the junction unmatched. The germline gives CDR1 SNHLY, CDR2 FYNNEI. This CDR3 is 14 amino acids long. The CDR3 loop is CASSDRTGGYEQYF. The CDR3 nucleotides are TGTGCCAGCAGTGACCGGACAGGGGGCTACGAGCAGTACTTC.

This clone was seen a single time. The V call is TRBV2, the J call TRBJ1-3; D call uncertain. With 1 base removed from V and 0 bases from J, the gap between germline ends came to 16 bases. CDR1 and CDR2 from the germline V gene are SNHLY and FYNNEI. The CDR3 runs to 18 residues. The CDR3 is CASSEVRRRSFSGNTIYF. The CDR3 DNA reads TGTGCCAGCAGTGAAGTCAGACGGAGGTCTTTCTCTGGAAACACCATATATTTT.

The rearrangement uses TRBV6-1 and TRBJ2-3; maybe TRBD1 (5 bases). Looked up from germline, CDR1 is MNHNS and CDR2 is SASEGT. The CDR3 consists of 13 residues. Trimming pared 2 bases from V and 4 bases from J, leaving 7 bases between. CDR3 sequence reads: CASSELGADTQYF. Written as DNA, the CDR3 is TGTGCCAGCAGTGAATTAGGGGCAGATACGCAGTATTTT.

The V and J genes are TRBV4-1 and TRBJ1-5; a weak D match, TRBD1 (5 bases). Trimming shortened V by 1 base and J by 3 bases, and 10 bases separated the two germline ends. Germline CDR1 is MGHRA and CDR2 is YSYEKL. CDR3 length: 15 residues. CDR3 in amino acids: CASSQAGGPNQPQHF. CDR3 bases: TGCGCCAGCAGCCAAGCCGGGGGTCCCAATCAGCCCCAGCATTTT.

V is TRBV7-9 and J is TRBJ1-4, with D tentatively TRBD1 (6 bases). Trimming shortened V by 5 bases and J by 5 bases, and 15 bases separated the two germline ends. This CDR3 contains 15 residues. CDR1 SEHNR and CDR2 FQNEAQ come from the germline V gene (reference sequence). For the CDR3, the DNA is TGTGCCAGCAGCATTACAGGGTCGTTCAATGAAAAACTGTTTTTT. This sequence encodes CASSITGSFNEKLFF. Combining the CDR3 with reference TRBV7-9 and TRBJ1-4 gives the whole variable domain DTGVSQNPRHKITKRGQNVTFRCDPISEHNRLYWYRQTLGQGPEFLTYFQNEAQLEKSRLLSDRFSAERPKGSFSTLEIQRTEQGDSAMYLCASSITGSFNEKLFFGSGTQLSVL.

The chain links TRBV30 to TRBJ2-2; D possibly corresponds to TRBD2 (5 bases). Germline V gene sequence: CDR1 GTSNPN, CDR2 SVGIG (reference sequence). The V end lost 0 bases, the J end lost 5 bases, and 13 bases lay between the germline ends. This CDR3 has 15 amino acids. CDR3: CAWSVGRTGTGELFF. The DNA for the CDR3 is TGTGCCTGGAGTGTAGGTAGGACTGGAACCGGGGAGCTGTTTTTT.

The V and J genes are TRBV5-1 and TRBJ1-6; D uncertain. In germline, CDR1 is SGHRS, CDR2 YFSETQ. The length of the CDR3 is 17 residues. Trimming took off 0 bases at V and 3 bases at J, with 13 bases between the two ends. CDR3 loop: CASSLEPGGRYNSPLHF. In nucleotides, the CDR3 is TGCGCCAGCAGCTTGGAACCTGGCGGCCGCTATAATTCACCCCTCCACTTT. The full variable domain, rest sourced from reference TRBV5-1 and TRBJ1-6, is KAGVTQTPRYLIKTRGQQVTLSCSPISGHRSVSWYQQTPGQGLQFLFEYFSETQRNKGNFPGRFSGRQFSNSRSEMNVSTLELGDSALYLCASSLEPGGRYNSPLHFGNGTRLTVT.

The V call is TRBV4-1, the J call TRBJ2-5; 8 bases map to TRBD2. The V segment lost 4 bases and the J segment 4 bases; nucleotides outside the gene matches: 11. This CDR3 comprises 16 residues. Germline V gives CDR1 MGHRA, CDR2 YSYEKL. The CDR3 region is CASSLGAGGQGETQYF. CDR3 DNA sequence: TGCGCCAGCAGCCTAGGGGCGGGGGGCCAGGGAGAGACCCAGTACTTC.

V gene TRBV19 combines with J gene TRBJ2-7; possibly TRBD1 for D (6 bases). CDR1 is LNHDA and CDR2 is SQIVND in the germline V gene (reference sequence). CDR3 length: 15 amino acids. Trimming took 2 bases from V and 0 from J, leaving 11 bases between them. The CDR3 region is CASSIRAQGSYEQYF. DNA of the CDR3: TGTGCCAGTAGTATAAGGGCACAGGGCTCCTACGAGCAGTACTTC.

The V gene is TRBV7-9, the J gene TRBJ2-2; 8 nucleotides agree with TRBD1. Germline trimming cut 2 bases from V and 6 bases from J; bases unmatched to any gene: 5. This CDR3 spans 15 amino acids. Germline CDR1 SEHNR, CDR2 FQNEAQ (reference sequence). This CDR3 reads CASSLPGQVAGELFF. CDR3 sequence (DNA): TGTGCCAGCAGCTTACCGGGACAGGTAGCCGGGGAGCTGTTTTTT.

J is TRBJ2-5 and V is TRBV5-4; TRBD2 matches 10 bases. The CDR3 contains 15 residues. Unmatched junction bases numbered 2, after V lost 0 bases and J lost 3 bases. Germline CDR1 reads SGHNT; CDR2 reads YYREEE (reference sequence). The CDR3 loop is CASSLASGGKETQYF. CDR3 coding DNA: TGTGCCAGCAGCTTGGCTAGCGGGGGCAAAGAGACCCAGTACTTC. Together with reference TRBV5-4 and TRBJ2-5, the CDR3 gives the full variable domain: ETGVTQSPTHLIKTRGQQVTLRCSSQSGHNTVSWYQQALGQGPQFIFQYYREEENGRGNFPPRFSGLQFPNYSSELNVNALELDDSALYLCASSLASGGKETQYFGPGTRLLVL.

V gene TRBV10-1 combines with J gene TRBJ2-1; a possible D gene is TRBD1 (5 bases). CDR3 length: 12 amino acids. Trimming took 0 bases from V and 12 from J, leaving 9 bases between them. CDR1 WNHNN and CDR2 SYGVQD come from the germline V gene (reference sequence). The CDR3 sequence: CASSESGRGQFF. The CDR3 coding sequence is TGCGCCAGCAGTGAGTCGGGTAGGGGGCAGTTCTTC.

The chain uses TRBV7-2 and TRBJ2-4; D possibly corresponds to TRBD1 (6 bases). With 7 bases removed from V and 0 bases from J, the gap between germline ends came to 16 bases. This CDR3 is built from 16 residues. The germline CDR1 and CDR2 sequences are SGHTA and FQGNSA. The CDR3 is CASTRGSLLAKNIQYF. Here the CDR3 DNA reads TGTGCCAGCACCAGGGGTTCCTTATTAGCCAAAAACATTCAGTACTTC. The whole variable domain, remainder taken from reference TRBV7-2 and TRBJ2-4, is GAGVSQSPSNKVTEKGKDVELRCDPISGHTALYWYRQSLGQGLEFLIYFQGNSAPDKSGLPSDRFSAERTGGSVSTLTIQRTQQEDSAVYLCASTRGSLLAKNIQYFGAGTRLSVL.

The V and J genes are TRBV19 and TRBJ1-3; unclear D gene. The germline V and J ends were trimmed by 5 bases and 4 bases, with 9 bases remaining between them. The length of the CDR3 is 13 residues. The germline gives CDR1 LNHDA, CDR2 SQIVND (reference sequence). CDR3 bases: TGTGCCAGTAGTTCGTCAGTCGGAAACACCATATATTTT. Translated: CASSSSVGNTIYF.

In its sample, this clone was seen a few times. The chain joins TRBV2 to TRBJ1-5; D may be TRBD1 (5 bases). The germline V gene has CDR1 SNHLY and CDR2 FYNNEI. This CDR3 spans 14 amino acids. V lost 3 bases and J 6 bases, leaving 12 bases between the germline ends. CDR3 bases: TGTGCCAGCAGTGACCAGGGTTTTGGTCAGCCCCAGCATTTT. Its protein product is CASSDQGFGQPQHF.

This clone turned up a few times. V and J are TRBV6-6 and TRBJ1-1; D might be TRBD1 (5 bases). V lost 6 bases, J lost 7 bases, and 18 bases lay in between. CDR1 and CDR2 (germline): MNHNY, SVGAGI (reference sequence). CDR3 length: 14 amino acids. CDR3 sequence reads: CASSLHTDTSEAFF. The DNA of the CDR3 is TGTGCCAGCAGCCTTCATACGGACACCAGTGAAGCTTTCTTT.

The genes are TRBV7-9 and TRBJ2-1; TRBD1 is a possible D gene (6 bases). Trimming cost V 11 bases and J 15 bases, with 17 bases left between them. CDR1 and CDR2 (germline): SEHNR, FQNEAQ (reference sequence). The CDR3 extends over 10 amino acids. In DNA form, the CDR3 reads TGTGCCGGCTTACAGGGTAATCCGTTCTTC. Translated: CAGLQGNPFF.

The V and J genes are TRBV7-8 and TRBJ2-1; 7 nucleotides match TRBD2. The CDR3 is 16 residues long. V lost 3 bases, J lost 7 bases, and 12 bases stayed unmatched. The germline gives CDR1 SGHVS, CDR2 FQNEAQ. CDR3 in amino acids: CASSFPRASGSNEQFF. For the CDR3, the DNA is TGTGCCAGCAGCTTCCCCCGGGCTAGCGGATCGAATGAGCAGTTCTTC.

In its sample, this clone was seen a few times. The chain couples TRBV7-6 to TRBJ2-3; 7 bases agree with TRBD2. This CDR3 region has 17 residues. Germline CDR1 reads SGHVS; CDR2 reads FNYEAQ. V shed 4 bases and J 0 bases; nucleotides not matched to a gene: 10. CDR3 sequence: CASSSHPGTISTDTQYF. CDR3 DNA: TGTGCCAGCAGCTCACATCCCGGGACTATAAGCACAGATACGCAGTATTTT.

The J gene is TRBJ2-7, the V gene TRBV5-5; a possible D gene is TRBD1 (6 bases). The germline V gene has CDR1 SGHKS and CDR2 YYEKEE (reference sequence). This CDR3 region has 13 residues. V lost 4 bases and J lost 3, with 11 bases in between. The CDR3 loop is CASSPDSFYEQYF. CDR3 nucleotide sequence: TGTGCCAGCAGCCCGGACAGCTTCTACGAGCAGTACTTC. Full variable domain (outside the CDR3, taken from reference TRBV5-5 and TRBJ2-7): DAGVTQSPTHLIKTRGQQVTLRCSPISGHKSVSWYQQVLGQGPQFIFQYYEKEERGRGNFPDRFSARQFPNYSSELNVNALLLGDSALYLCASSPDSFYEQYFGPGTRLTVT.

The chain combines TRBV9 with TRBJ2-7; TRBD1 is a possible D gene (6 bases). CDR1 and CDR2 (germline): SGDLS, YYNGEE. The V gene lost 0 bases and the J gene lost 0 bases, with 13 bases spanning the gap. This CDR3 region has 16 residues. As DNA, the CDR3 is TGTGCCAGCAGCGTAGAGGATGGGGGCCGCTCCTACGAGCAGTACTTC. Protein product: CASSVEDGGRSYEQYF. The full variable domain, completed using reference TRBV9 and TRBJ2-7, is DSGVTQTPKHLITATGQRVTLRCSPRSGDLSVYWYQQSLDQGLQFLIQYYNGEERAKGNILERFSAQQFPDLHSELNLSSLELGDSALYFCASSVEDGGRSYEQYFGPGTRLTVT.

This chain joins TRBV4-1 and TRBJ2-5, with TRBD2 identical over 8 bases. Germline values: CDR1 MGHRA, CDR2 YSYEKL. The J segment lost 4 bases and the V segment lost 0 bases, leaving 7 bases of the junction unmatched. This CDR3 comprises 16 residues. This CDR3 is CASSQDPGGPGETQYF. The CDR3 coding sequence is TGCGCCAGCAGCCAAGACCCGGGGGGGCCGGGAGAGACCCAGTACTTC.

The chain is built from TRBV5-1 and TRBJ2-6; 7 nucleotides agree with TRBD1. Germline loops: CDR1 SGHRS, CDR2 YFSETQ. The ends lost 8 bases at V and 3 bases at J; junction bases unmatched: 8. The CDR3 spans 15 residues. The DNA for the CDR3 is TGCGCCAGTTACACTGGGACAGTTGGGGCCAACGTCCTGACTTTC. Its protein is CASYTGTVGANVLTF. The full variable domain, rest sourced from reference TRBV5-1 and TRBJ2-6, is KAGVTQTPRYLIKTRGQQVTLSCSPISGHRSVSWYQQTPGQGLQFLFEYFSETQRNKGNFPGRFSGRQFSNSRSEMNVSTLELGDSALYLCASYTGTVGANVLTFGAGSRLTVL.

The chain combines TRBV2 with TRBJ1-2, with D tentatively TRBD1 (5 bases). V dropped 6 bases and J dropped 3 bases, with 17 bases sitting between them. The CDR3 sequence is 15 residues long. Germline V CDR1 and CDR2: SNHLY, FYNNEI. The CDR3 nucleotides are TGTGCCAGCAGCCCCCGGGGGTCAACCCACTATGGCTACACCTTC. Amino acid sequence: CASSPRGSTHYGYTF.

The chain couples TRBV25-1 to TRBJ2-1, with TRBD2 identical over 11 bases. This CDR3 contains 17 residues. The J segment lost 4 bases and the V segment lost 5 bases, leaving 10 bases of the junction unmatched. CDR1 is MGHDK, CDR2 SYGVNS, per germline. The CDR3 DNA is TGTGCCAGCAGTCCGCACCTTAGCGGGAGGGGATACAATGAGCAGTTCTTC. As protein: CASSPHLSGRGYNEQFF. Complete variable domain (other parts from reference TRBV25-1 and TRBJ2-1): EADIYQTPRYLVIGTGKKITLECSQTMGHDKMYWYQQDPGMELHLIHYSYGVNSTEKGDLSSESTVSRIRTEHFPLTLESARPSHTSQYLCASSPHLSGRGYNEQFFGPGTRLTVL.